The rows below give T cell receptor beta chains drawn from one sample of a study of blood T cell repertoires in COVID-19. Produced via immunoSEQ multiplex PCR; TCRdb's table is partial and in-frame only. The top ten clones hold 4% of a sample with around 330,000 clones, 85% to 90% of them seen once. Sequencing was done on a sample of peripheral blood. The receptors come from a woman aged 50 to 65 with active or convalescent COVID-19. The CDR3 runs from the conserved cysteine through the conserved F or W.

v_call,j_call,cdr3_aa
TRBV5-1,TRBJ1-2,CASHEPQGPNYGYTF
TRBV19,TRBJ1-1,CASGPTGSVLNTEAFF
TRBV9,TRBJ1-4,CASSTGQAATNEKLFF
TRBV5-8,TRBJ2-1,CASSLGLGSDNEQFF
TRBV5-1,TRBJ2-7,CASSLGASGDYEQYF
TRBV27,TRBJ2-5,CASSLLAGAVETQYF
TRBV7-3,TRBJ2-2,CASSLAGGELFF
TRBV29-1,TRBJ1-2,CSVDNLGGYTF
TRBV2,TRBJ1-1,CASKITTGPTEAFF
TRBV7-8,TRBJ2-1,CASSLEDEQFF
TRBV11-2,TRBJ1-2,CASSSPDRIRGYGYTF
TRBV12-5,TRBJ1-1,CASGLGEATRNTEAFF
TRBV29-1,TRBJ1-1,CSVEDLQERGYWGYTEAFF
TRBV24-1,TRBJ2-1,CATLSPSHNEQFF
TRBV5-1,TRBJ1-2,CASSLGQGQGTRGYTF
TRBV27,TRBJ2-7,CASSLGRLAEYEQYF
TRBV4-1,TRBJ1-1,CASSLGQGTTEAFF
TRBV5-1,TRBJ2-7,CASSSRQSTYEQYF